Listed below are T cell receptor beta chains from one sample, sequenced in a study of blood T cell repertoires in COVID-19. Here immunoSEQ multiplex PCR was the method, and the copy in TCRdb shows in-frame clones only, minus some. This sample has over 100,000 clones, with more than 65% found just once. Sample: peripheral blood. These receptors all stem from a woman older than 75 with active or convalescent COVID-19. Both conserved end residues are part of each CDR3. D genes are given only for firm matches. Where a row states a size, it is once, few, many or the class of an expanded clone; other rows omit it.

J | V | D | size | DNA | CDR3
TRBJ2-3 | TRBV5-8 | NA | NA | TGTGCCAGCAGCTACCCAGACTCAGATACGCAGTATTTT | CASSYPDSDTQYF
TRBJ2-1 | TRBV9 | TRBD2 | NA | TGTGCCAGCAGCACGACTAGCGGGCTGGAGCAGTTCTTC | CASSTTSGLEQFF
TRBJ2-1 | TRBV5-1 | NA | NA | TGCGCCAGCAGCCCGGGACAATCCTACAATGAGCAGTTCTTC | CASSPGQSYNEQFF
TRBJ2-5 | TRBV27 | NA | NA | TGTGCCAGCAGTTTACAGCGCCTAGGGACCCAGTACTTC | CASSLQRLGTQYF
TRBJ2-1 | TRBV7-7 | TRBD2 | few | TGTGCTAGCAGCTTAGCGGGAGGGTACAATGAGCAGTTCTTC | CASSLAGGYNEQFF
TRBJ1-5 | TRBV7-9 | TRBD1 | once | TGTGCCAGCACCTTCGCGACAGGGGGAATCAATCAGCCCCAGCATTTT | CASTFATGGINQPQHF
TRBJ2-1 | TRBV9 | TRBD2 | NA | TGTGCCAGCAGCGTAGTCCCTTTACTAGCGGGAGCGAACAATGAGCAGTTCTTC | CASSVVPLLAGANNEQFF
TRBJ1-1 | TRBV6-5 | NA | NA | TGTGCCAGCAGTTACTCGTTACAGGGGAACACTGAAGCTTTCTTT | CASSYSLQGNTEAFF
TRBJ2-2 | TRBV9 | TRBD2 | NA | TGTGCCAGCAGCGTAAGTGGACTAGCGGCCGGGGAGCTGTTTTTT | CASSVSGLAAGELFF
TRBJ1-6 | TRBV11-2 | NA | NA | TGTGCCAGCAGCTTAGACAGGGCCAATTCACCCCTCCACTTT | CASSLDRANSPLHF
TRBJ2-1 | TRBV24-1 | TRBD2 | NA | TGTGCCACCAGTAAATTAGCGGGAGGGTTACATGAGCAGTTCTTC | CATSKLAGGLHEQFF
TRBJ1-5 | TRBV27 | NA | NA | TGTGCCAGCAGTGACCTCGGAGGGAACAATCAGCCCCAGCATTTT | CASSDLGGNNQPQHF
TRBJ2-7 | TRBV19 | TRBD2 | NA | TGTGCCAGTAGTTTTACTAGCGGGCCATCCTACGAGCAGTACTTC | CASSFTSGPSYEQYF
TRBJ1-4 | TRBV3-1/TRBV3-2 | TRBD1 | NA | TGTGCCAGCAGCCAAGGGGACAGGGGGCCGTTTAATGAAAAACTGTTTTTT | CASSQGDRGPFNEKLFF
TRBJ1-4 | TRBV2 | NA | NA | TGTGCCAGCAGTGAAGAACAGGGTTGGGGTGATGAAAAACTGTTTTTT | CASSEEQGWGDEKLFF